This TCR beta chain appears in the sequencing data of a study of CD8+ T cells in alopecia areata. A few counts support this clone. RNA extraction was followed by reverse transcription into cDNA, which acted as the sequencing template. The protocol was immunoSEQ multiplex PCR, while the TCRdb copy is restricted to in-frame clones and leaves out a portion. Of 150,000 to 200,000 clones listed, roughly 60% are singletons. Treatment reported: oral pan-JAK inhibitor, 5-10 mg twice daily. The CDR3 is 15 amino acids. Germline CDR1 LNHDA, CDR2 SQIVND (reference sequence). V lost 4 bases and J lost 13; bases outside the gene matches: 11.

The TCR sequence derives from a human donor with alopecia areata. The source was CD4+ T cells sorted from blood, collected at week 24, from a patient treated with tofacitinib. The chain carries TRBV19 and TRBJ2-5, with 14 bases identical to TRBD2. The CDR3 is CASSTGTSGGQRPYF. The CDR3 coding sequence is TGTGCCAGTAGTACCGGGACTAGCGGGGGCCAAAGACCGTACTTC.